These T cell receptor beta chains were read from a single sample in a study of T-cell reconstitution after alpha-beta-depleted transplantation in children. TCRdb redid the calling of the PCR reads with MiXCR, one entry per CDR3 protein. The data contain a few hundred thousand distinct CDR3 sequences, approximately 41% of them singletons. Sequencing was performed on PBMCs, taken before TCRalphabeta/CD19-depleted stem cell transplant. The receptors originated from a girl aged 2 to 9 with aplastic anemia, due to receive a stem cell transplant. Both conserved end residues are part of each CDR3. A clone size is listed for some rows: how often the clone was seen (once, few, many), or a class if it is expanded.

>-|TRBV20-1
CSARDKTAGTLYGYTF
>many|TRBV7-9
CASSLEGRAYEQYF
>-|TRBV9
CASNEALTGELFF
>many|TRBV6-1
CASVDTGGEAEAFF
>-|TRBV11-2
CASSLSHPSSYNEQFF
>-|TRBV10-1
CASSGNNENDEQFF
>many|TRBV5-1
CASSLQGRETQYF
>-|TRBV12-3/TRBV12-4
CASSLAGTGAGEQYF
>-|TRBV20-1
CSARDRIAGGSTGELFF
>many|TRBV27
CASAIGTLNTGELFF
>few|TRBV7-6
CASSLRGSNTGELFF
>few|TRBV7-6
CASSLAGHGGDTQYF
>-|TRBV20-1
CSAPSGGTDTQYF
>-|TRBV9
CASSAGNTDTQYF
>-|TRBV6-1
CASSMDGMNTEAFF
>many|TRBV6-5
CASSTDSYNEQFF
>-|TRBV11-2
CAISLGGKIYEQYF
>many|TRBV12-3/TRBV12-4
CASSLTDLRGTGELFF
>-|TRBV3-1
CASSFSTGPDEQFF
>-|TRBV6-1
CASRSFMNTEAFF
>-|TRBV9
CASSRSNREQYF
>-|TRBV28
CASRSSGLNQPQHF
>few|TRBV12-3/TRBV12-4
CASSFGLGGRSWETQYF
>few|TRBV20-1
CSAHQLAARRDTQYF